These 32 T cell receptor beta chains came from one sample sequenced in a study of response to subunit inactivated influenza vaccine. Each CDR3 protein gets one entry after TCRdb re-called the RT-PCR reads with MiXCR. Found here are a few hundred thousand distinct CDR3 sequences, roughly 10% of them singletons; the top ten hold roughly 9.6%. A further study also used this sample, focusing on T cells expressing NK-cell markers. Per that paper: A 5'RACE template switching approach incorporating UMIs was used to make TCR beta cDNA.

The sequencing here drew on PBMCs from blood, taken on the day of vaccination. Receptors originate from a middle-aged man who received an inactivated influenza vaccine.

The chain joins TRBV20-1 to TRBJ2-5, with 10 bases identical to TRBD2. This CDR3 region has 16 residues. The junction had 8 bases not matched to a gene; V was cut back by 3 bases and J by 1 base. The V gene's germline CDR1 is DFQATT and CDR2 SNEGSKA (reference sequence). The CDR3 loop is CSARRVSGRFQETQYF. CDR3 nucleotides: TGCAGTGCTAGGAGGGTTAGCGGGAGGTTCCAAGAGACCCAGTACTTC.

Many counts were recorded for this clonotype. This chain connects TRBV7-9 to TRBJ1-2; 7 positions match TRBD1. J lost 8 bases, V lost 1 base, and 4 bases had no gene match. Per the germline V gene, CDR1 is SEHNR and CDR2 is FQNEAQ (reference sequence). The CDR3 loop spans 13 amino acids. CDR3 amino acids: CASSLGTGTGYTF. The CDR3 bases are TGTGCCAGCAGCTTAGGGACAGGCACCGGCTACACCTTC.

This clonotype was recorded many times. The genes are TRBV5-1 and TRBJ2-7; unclear D gene. The CDR3 runs 15 residues. V lost 4 bases, J lost 0 bases, and 14 bases lay in between. The germline V gene encodes CDR1 SGHRS and CDR2 YFSETQ. The CDR3: CASSTGPHDSYEQYF. As DNA, the CDR3 is TGCGCCAGCAGCACCGGGCCTCACGACTCCTACGAGCAGTACTTC.

This clonotype was counted between two and nine times. The chain has TRBV7-9 and TRBJ2-3; no clear D gene. Germline V gives CDR1 SEHNR, CDR2 FQNEAQ (reference sequence). Between the trimmed V and J ends, which lost 0 bases and 4 bases, there was a span of 8 bases. The CDR3 contains 14 residues. The CDR3 coding sequence is TGTGCCAGCAGCTTAGCCGTAGAAGCAGATACGCAGTATTTT. It is translated as CASSLAVEADTQYF.

This chain links TRBV29-1 with TRBJ2-1, with 8 positions matching TRBD1. The CDR3 totals 14 residues. Germline CDR1 reads SQVTM; CDR2 reads ANQGSEA. V shed 4 bases, J shed 12 bases, and the junction held 14 bases outside the gene matches. This CDR3 is CSVASGTGREGQFF. CDR3 DNA: TGCAGCGTTGCTTCCGGGACAGGCCGAGAGGGGCAGTTCTTC.

This clonotype was seen ten or more times. This chain links TRBV5-1 with TRBJ2-1, with D possibly called TRBD1 or TRBD2 (5 bases each). V lost 4 bases and J 0 bases, leaving 11 bases between the germline ends. The germline gives CDR1 SGHRS, CDR2 YFSETQ. CDR3 length: 15 amino acids. For the CDR3, the DNA is TGCGCCAGCAGCCGGGGACGGAGCTCCTACAATGAGCAGTTCTTC. Its protein is CASSRGRSSYNEQFF.

This clonotype was detected a few times. The chain carries TRBV3-1 and TRBJ2-7; TRBD2 matches at 11 bases. Unmatched junction bases numbered 6, after V lost 3 bases and J lost 2 bases. Germline CDR1 is LGHDT and CDR2 is YNNKEL (reference sequence). The CDR3 totals 16 residues. The CDR3: CASSHLAGGEPYEQYF. For the CDR3, the DNA is TGTGCCAGCAGCCATTTAGCGGGAGGGGAACCCTACGAGCAGTACTTC.

This clonotype has a count of ten or more. The chain is built from TRBV12-3 or TRBV12-4 and TRBJ2-2; 14 bases fit TRBD2. The CDR3 is 18 residues long. Trimming took 6 bases from V and 5 from J; bases not matched to a gene: 11. The CDR3 region is CASSQIRLAGGSTGELFF. The CDR3 nucleotides are TGTGCCAGCAGCCAGATCCGACTAGCGGGAGGGTCGACCGGGGAGCTGTTTTTT.

There are many counts of this clonotype. The chain couples TRBV4-2 to TRBJ1-1, with TRBD1 matching over 7 bases. Germline V gene sequence: CDR1 LGHNA, CDR2 YNFKEQ. Trimming cost V 0 bases and J 4 bases; bases outside gene matches: 5. The CDR3 runs 15 residues. The CDR3 here is CASSQDGQGVTEAFF. The CDR3 DNA sequence: TGTGCCAGCAGCCAAGATGGCCAGGGGGTCACTGAAGCTTTCTTT.

The rearrangement uses TRBV4-3 and TRBJ1-3, with a tentative D call TRBD1 (6 bases). Germline loops: CDR1 LGHNA, CDR2 YSLEER. V lost 4 bases and J 2 bases, leaving 12 bases between the germline ends. CDR3 length: 15 residues. CDR3 sequence (DNA): TGCGCCAGCAGCCCCGGTTCAGGGGCTGGAAACACCATATATTTT. Amino acids: CASSPGSGAGNTIYF.

The chain couples TRBV3-1 to TRBJ2-7, with unresolved D. From germline, CDR1 is LGHDT and CDR2 YNNKEL (reference sequence). The CDR3 is made up of 14 amino acids. Trimming shortened V by 1 base and J by 5 bases, and 12 bases separated the two germline ends. The CDR3 region has the DNA TGTGCCAGCAGCCAAGTCAGTGGGATCCACGAGCAGTACTTC. Residues: CASSQVSGIHEQYF.

V gene TRBV29-1 combines with J gene TRBJ2-7, with D perhaps matching TRBD1 (6 bases). The CDR3 length is 12 residues. V was clipped by 4 bases and J by 4 bases, with 11 bases between them. CDR1 and CDR2 (germline): SQVTM, ANQGSEA. This CDR3 reads CSVAGASYEQYF. The CDR3 DNA reads as TGCAGCGTTGCAGGGGCGAGTTACGAGCAGTACTTC.

V and J are TRBV18 and TRBJ2-3, with D unresolved. V was clipped by 3 bases and J by 2 bases, with 6 bases between them. Germline V CDR1 and CDR2: KGHSH, LQKENI. The CDR3 is 13 amino acids. The CDR3 DNA follows: TGTGCCAGCTCACCGCAACCCACAGATACGCAGTATTTT. It codes for CASSPQPTDTQYF.

This clonotype was counted a few times. The chain carries TRBV5-6 and TRBJ1-2, with D uncertain. This CDR3 comprises 12 residues. Deletions cut 4 bases from V and 7 bases from J, with 11 bases between. The germline V gene has CDR1 SGHDT and CDR2 YYEEEE. The CDR3 sequence: CASSKTWGGYTF. The CDR3 DNA sequence: TGTGCCAGCAGCAAGACCTGGGGTGGCTACACCTTC.

The table lists this clonotype with many counts. The chain carries TRBV4-2 and TRBJ2-7; D remains unclear. V was cut by 0 bases and J by 7 bases, with 10 bases left in between. Per the germline V gene, CDR1 is LGHNA and CDR2 is YNFKEQ. This CDR3 spans 13 amino acids. The CDR3, as DNA: TGTGCCAGCAGCCAAGATCGGGTTTTGGAGCAGTACTTC. It translates to CASSQDRVLEQYF.

This clonotype was detected many times. The V and J genes are TRBV6-2 or TRBV6-3 and TRBJ2-4, with TRBD2 matching over 12 bases. The J segment lost 0 bases and the V segment lost 1 base, leaving 10 bases of the junction unmatched. This CDR3 comprises 20 residues. The germline V gene encodes CDR1 MNHEY and CDR2 SVGEGT. CDR3 DNA sequence: TGTGCCAGCAGTTACTGGATCCAGACTAGCGGGAGAAGAGCCAAAAACATTCAGTACTTC. Translation gives CASSYWIQTSGRRAKNIQYF.

This clonotype has only a few counts. The rearrangement joins TRBV15 to TRBJ2-3; 7 nucleotides align to TRBD2. Unmatched junction bases numbered 10, after V lost 4 bases and J lost 6 bases. The CDR3 runs to 15 residues. The V gene's germline CDR1 is LNHNV and CDR2 YYDKDF (reference sequence). The CDR3 sequence is CATSTRRERWDTQYF. The CDR3 DNA reads as TGTGCCACCAGCACTCGGCGGGAGCGTTGGGATACGCAGTATTTT.

This clonotype was detected a few times. The chain recombines TRBV20-1 with TRBJ2-5; 11 nucleotides match TRBD1. Per germline, CDR1 DFQATT and CDR2 SNEGSKA (reference sequence). V lost 4 bases and J lost 4; bases outside the gene matches: 8. The CDR3 totals 15 residues. The CDR3 loop reads CSATGQGDPGETQYF. The CDR3 DNA is TGCAGTGCTACGGGACAGGGGGATCCAGGAGAGACCCAGTACTTC.

This clonotype turned up a few times. This chain joins TRBV7-2 and TRBJ2-7; 7 bases map to TRBD2. This CDR3 is 15 amino acids long. CDR1 and CDR2 (germline): SGHTA, FQGNSA. Trimming at V came to 1 base and at J to 6 bases, leaving 9 bases not matched to a gene. DNA for the CDR3: TGTGCCAGCAGCTTAGGCCCCGGGCGGGAGTTCGAGCAGTACTTC. As protein: CASSLGPGREFEQYF. Full variable domain (rest looked up from reference TRBV7-2 and TRBJ2-7): GAGVSQSPSNKVTEKGKDVELRCDPISGHTALYWYRQSLGQGLEFLIYFQGNSAPDKSGLPSDRFSAERTGGSVSTLTIQRTQQEDSAVYLCASSLGPGREFEQYFGPGTRLTVT.

This clonotype was seen a handful of times. The chain recombines TRBV25-1 with TRBJ2-5; D unclear. CDR1 MGHDK and CDR2 SYGVNS come from the germline V gene. The CDR3 contains 14 residues. Trimming pared 2 bases from V and 4 bases from J, leaving 11 bases between. This CDR3 is CASSESTLTETQYF. CDR3 nucleotides: TGTGCCAGCAGTGAAAGTACCCTTACAGAGACCCAGTACTTC.

The chain has TRBV10-3 and TRBJ2-1; 11 nucleotides align to TRBD1. V trimming: 7 bases; J trimming: 5 bases; junction bases outside the gene matches: 7. CDR3 length: 15 amino acids. From germline, CDR1 is ENHRY and CDR2 SYGVKD. The CDR3 protein is CAITGQGAGDNEQFF. The CDR3 DNA reads as TGTGCCATCACCGGACAGGGGGCGGGAGACAATGAGCAGTTCTTC.

This clonotype was picked up a small number of times. V and J are TRBV6-2 or TRBV6-3 and TRBJ2-2; D is perhaps TRBD1 (6 bases). Trimming took off 6 bases at V and 3 bases at J, with 11 bases between the two ends. The CDR3 loop spans 14 amino acids. CDR1 and CDR2 from the germline V gene are MNHEY and SVGEGT. As DNA, the CDR3 is TGTGCCAGCAGGGAACAGGGCTACACCGGGGAGCTGTTTTTT. It encodes CASREQGYTGELFF.

The chain employs TRBV5-1 and TRBJ2-3, with 7 nucleotides matching TRBD2. This CDR3 contains 17 residues. The J segment lost 0 bases and the V segment lost 1 base, leaving 8 bases of the junction unmatched. Looked up from germline, CDR1 is SGHRS and CDR2 is YFSETQ. The CDR3 sequence is CASSLTALRGSTDTQYF. The CDR3 region has the DNA TGCGCCAGCAGCTTGACCGCTCTGCGGGGGAGCACAGATACGCAGTATTTT.

The table lists this clonotype with a few counts. The chain carries TRBV20-1 and TRBJ2-5; TRBD1 matches 7 bases. Germline V gives CDR1 DFQATT, CDR2 SNEGSKA (reference sequence). The CDR3 is 13 amino acids. The junction had 3 bases not matched to a gene; V was cut back by 4 bases and J by 1 base. The DNA of the CDR3 is TGCAGTGCTAAACAGGGGCCCCAAGAGACCCAGTACTTC. It encodes CSAKQGPQETQYF.

The chain employs TRBV6-9 and TRBJ2-1; 9 bases agree with TRBD2. V lost 11 bases to trimming and J lost 7 bases; unmatched junction nucleotides: 15. Germline CDR1 MNHGY, CDR2 SVAAGI. CDR3 length: 15 amino acids. The CDR3 loop is CAGFCGGTSMNEQFF. DNA of the CDR3: TGTGCCGGTTTTTGCGGGGGGACTAGCATGAATGAGCAGTTCTTC.

The chain joins TRBV15 to TRBJ2-7; no clear D. CDR1 is LNHNV and CDR2 is YYDKDF in the germline V gene (reference sequence). This CDR3 spans 12 amino acids. V was shortened by 1 base and J by 3 bases, with 4 bases between the two germline ends. The CDR3 sequence is CATSRANYEQYF. The CDR3 DNA sequence: TGTGCCACCAGCAGAGCGAACTACGAGCAGTACTTC.

The chain couples TRBV29-1 to TRBJ2-5; a weak D match, TRBD1 (5 bases). Germline V lookup: CDR1 SQVTM, CDR2 ANQGSEA. CDR3 size: 15 residues. The V gene lost 7 bases and the J gene lost 2 bases, with 20 bases spanning the gap. The DNA of the CDR3 is TGCAGCGCGGTCAACCCAGGACACGTGCAAGAGACCCAGTACTTC. Translating it yields CSAVNPGHVQETQYF. The whole variable domain, remainder taken from reference TRBV29-1 and TRBJ2-5, is SAVISQKPSRDICQRGTSLTIQCQVDSQVTMMFWYRQQPGQSLTLIATANQGSEATYESGFVIDKFPISRPNLTFSTLTVSNMSPEDSSIYLCSAVNPGHVQETQYFGPGTRLLVL.

The CDR3 DNA sequence: TGTGCCAGCAGCCCAGGACCTACGAACACTGAAGCTTTCTTT. This gives the protein CASSPGPTNTEAFF. This chain connects TRBV11-2 to TRBJ1-1; D is unclear. CDR3 length: 14 residues. The V and J ends lost 5 bases and 1 base respectively, with 11 bases between them. The germline gives CDR1 SGHAT, CDR2 FQNNGV.

This clonotype was counted a few times. This rearrangement joins TRBV11-2 to TRBJ1-2; 7 nucleotides match TRBD1. Unmatched junction bases numbered 4, after V lost 5 bases and J lost 4 bases. CDR3 length equals 13 residues. Germline V gene data show CDR1 as SGHAT and CDR2 as FQNNGV. CDR3 loop: CASSTTGFYGYTF. In nucleotides, the CDR3 is TGTGCCAGCAGCACGACAGGGTTCTATGGCTACACCTTC.

In its sample, this clonotype was seen a few times. The CDR3 DNA sequence: TGTGCCAGCAGCCAATTGGACAGAAGCTCCTACAATGAGCAGTTCTTC. It encodes CASSQLDRSSYNEQFF. The chain couples TRBV14 to TRBJ2-1, with D perhaps TRBD1 (6 bases). Trimming took 2 bases from V and 0 from J, leaving 11 bases between them. The length of the CDR3 is 16 residues. Germline V gives CDR1 SGHDN, CDR2 FVKESK.

This clonotype was detected a few times. Written as DNA, the CDR3 is TGTGCCAGCAGTCCAATATCCGAGAGCCGAATCCACTTT. This codes for CASSPISESRIHF. This chain connects TRBV6-2 or TRBV6-3 to TRBJ1-6; D remains unclear. V lost 5 bases, J lost 17 bases, and 19 bases lay in between. The CDR3 has 13 amino acids. Germline V lookup: CDR1 MNHEY, CDR2 SVGEGT.

This rearrangement joins TRBV30 to TRBJ1-1; D remains ambiguous. CDR1 and CDR2 (germline): GTSNPN, SVGIG (reference sequence). The length of the CDR3 is 13 residues. V was pared by 0 bases and J by 0 bases, with 5 bases between. In DNA form, the CDR3 reads TGTGCCTGGAGTGTACGGTTGAACACTGAAGCTTTCTTT. Translating gives CAWSVRLNTEAFF.